This TCR beta chain was sequenced during a study of post-analysis software for immune sequencing data. Overall study results and limits: F measure showed strong co-clustering of same-batch samples. Comparison of patients with controls showed 4 to 6 TRBV segments more frequent in patients, TRBV5-6, TRBV5-1 and TRBV20-1 among them.

Worth noting for this clonotype: What it binds is unknown.

Libraries were made from TCR beta cDNA, and they carried unique molecular identifiers. TCRdb processed the PCR reads anew with MiXCR; each CDR3 protein has one entry. The sample lists roughly 800,000 distinct CDR3 sequences, roughly 50% occurring once. Germline CDR1 is MGHRA and CDR2 is YSYEKL. The V segment lost 2 bases and the J segment 4 bases; nucleotides outside the gene matches: 8. CDR3 length: 16 residues. The source is a girl between 5 and 17 years old with multiple sclerosis. The J gene is TRBJ2-3, the V gene TRBV4-1; 8 bases fit TRBD2. The specimen sequenced was blood. The DNA for the CDR3 is TGCGCCAGCAGCCAACCGGGGGCGGGGGGTTCAGATACGCAGTATTTT. Its protein is CASSQPGAGGSDTQYF.